This T cell receptor (beta chain) was observed in a study of T cells after yellow fever vaccination. Study-level background: Preparing low-cell-number fractions relied on SMART-Seq v4 Ultra Low Input.

This clonotype has a handful of counts. Its antigen is undetermined. Study conclusions and caveats: The CD4 compartment and the CD8 compartment contained a small share of clonotypes in common. Detected again after the booster were most primary-vaccination clones, at almost 97% CD4 and approximately 85% CD8.

A process of 5'RACE template switching, which added a universal primer site and UMIs, was used to make TCR cDNA. Each CDR3 protein is one row after TCRdb ran MiXCR on the 5' RACE reads. The data show almost 600,000 distinct CDR3 sequences, about 13% seen once. This clonotype originated in a man aged 25-45 years who received the YFV17D yellow fever vaccine. This material consisted of PBMCs, taken on the day of the yellow fever booster vaccination.

CDR3 nucleotides: TGCAGCGTTGGGGAATCGGACGGGAACACCGGGGAGCTGTTTTTT. This sequence encodes CSVGESDGNTGELFF. The J gene is TRBJ2-2, the V gene TRBV29-1; D call uncertain. The CDR3 spans 15 residues. The V gene's germline CDR1 is SQVTM and CDR2 ANQGSEA. Deletions cut 4 bases from V and 1 base from J, with 13 bases between.